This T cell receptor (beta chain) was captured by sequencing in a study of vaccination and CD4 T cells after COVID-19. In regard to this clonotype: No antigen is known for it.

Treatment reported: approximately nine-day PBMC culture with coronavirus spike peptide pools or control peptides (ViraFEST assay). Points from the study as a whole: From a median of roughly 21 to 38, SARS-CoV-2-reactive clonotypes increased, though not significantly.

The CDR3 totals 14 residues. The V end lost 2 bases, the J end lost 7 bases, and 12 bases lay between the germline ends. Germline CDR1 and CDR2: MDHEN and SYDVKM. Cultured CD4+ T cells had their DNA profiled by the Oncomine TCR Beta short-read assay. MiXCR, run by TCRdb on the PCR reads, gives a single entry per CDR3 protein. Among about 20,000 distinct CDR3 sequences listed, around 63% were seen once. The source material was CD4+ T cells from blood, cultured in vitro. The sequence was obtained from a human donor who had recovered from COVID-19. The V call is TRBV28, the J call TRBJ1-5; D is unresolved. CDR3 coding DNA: TGTGCCAGCAGTTTACTGGGGAAGGAACAGCCCCAGCATTTT. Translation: CASSLLGKEQPQHF.